This T cell receptor (beta chain) was recovered during a study of T cells in Graves' hyperthyroidism and ophthalmopathy (dated by TCRdb to 2018 to 2020). About the study as a whole: Peripheral blood samples were taken at the time of initial diagnosis, prior to any treatment. A discovery cohort of fewer than 110 patients, roughly 40 with Graves' ophthalmopathy and roughly 59 with stable Graves' hyperthyroidism, was used to find distinguishing TCR V-J signatures. An independent validation cohort of around 19 hyperthyroidism patients and approximately 17 patients who later progressed to ophthalmopathy tested prospective prediction of ophthalmopathy. For training and testing, the 95 to 100 patients in the discovery cohort were randomly divided in a 7:3 ratio. The study also compared thyroid tissue and blood T-cell repertoires from a handful of Graves' hyperthyroidism patients. Following sampling, methimazole starting at 30 mg daily was given to hyperthyroidism patients, and high-dose intravenous methylprednisolone was given to ophthalmopathy patients. The paper describes TCR Vbeta CDR3 sequencing of about 140 peripheral blood samples, made up of under 50 ophthalmopathy patients, roughly 80 hyperthyroidism patients and roughly 17 progressor patients. Summary of the overall study and its limitations: Ophthalmopathy was separated from stable hyperthyroidism by a 13 V-J signature model, with 85% to 90% sensitivity and approximately 81% specificity obtained in cross-validation and 80%/75% obtained in testing. No statistical method was used to set the sample size in advance, and investigators knew the group allocation. In validation, the model predicted progression to ophthalmopathy a median of roughly six months before onset, with about 67% sensitivity and about 72% specificity. Most expanded thyroid clonotypes (frequency above 0.001) were also found in blood, which suggests that blood repertoires may mirror thyroid immune responses.

V drops 3 bases and J drops 4 bases, leaving 18 bases in between. Measured from the cysteine to the phenylalanine, the CDR3 is 16 residues long. Solely the CDR3 DNA is kept, with 48 bases framed from the first base. CDR1 and CDR2, per the germline V gene, are SGHDN and FVKESK. The TCR beta CDR3 regions were amplified from RNA transcripts. The first round of RT-PCR for the TCR CDR3 was performed with the HTBI primer set and the Qiagen OneStep RT-PCR kit. Libraries were constructed in a second round of multiplex PCR, after which size selection and purification were carried out. Sequencing of the libraries was done on an Illumina HiSeq2000 using paired-end 100 bp reads. Regarding the original processing steps: SOAPnuke was used to process the raw data, throwing out any read that contained adapters or uncalled bases, had a mean Phred below 15, or lacked an exact constant-primer or identifier match. High-quality paired reads were merged using COPE v1.2.5, and each unique nucleotide sequence was defined as a clonotype. MiTCR v1.1 was used to align the clonotypes against IMGT TRBV, TRBD and TRBJ reference segments. Only V-J combinations with frequency above 0.0001, covering 99% to 99.2% of repertoires, were analysed. A TCS score was defined as the ratio of F50 (clonal expansion) to E x V (chaos), with BLOSUM62-based TCRdist applied between CDR3 peptides within each V-J. Welch's t-statistics and random forest reduced roughly 530 V-J features to about 13, which were used in a naive Bayes classifier (R e1071). TCRdb trimmed the raw reads at Q25, called clones with MiXCR and kept productive beta chains. All rows with the same CDR3 protein become a single entry with the most common DNA and genes. The V and J calls follow TCRdb's processing rather than the paper's. The sample table records about 720,000 distinct CDR3 sequences; around 15% of these occur just once. About 8.4% of the sample is in the top ten clones.

About this clonotype itself: Its antigen is not yet known. No base-level quality is on record; no much larger clone is a single base apart.

Stable Graves' hyperthyroidism was defined as no progression to ophthalmopathy during 18 months of follow-up. Hyperthyroidism patients were newly diagnosed, with disease duration under 2 months, and aged 18 to 65 years. The study excluded patients with uncontrolled infections, other autoimmune diseases, pregnancy or lactation. Clinical symptoms, serum thyroxine and TRAb, thyroid ultrasound, and orbital computed tomography formed the basis for the diagnoses. PBMCs were separated from roughly 10 ml of fresh peripheral blood using Ficoll-Paque density gradient centrifugation. Total RNA was extracted using Trizol reagent, and RNA quality was assessed on an Agilent 2100 Bioanalyzer.

The sequence was collected from a man aged 18 to 29 with Graves' hyperthyroidism. The rearranged chain carries TRBV14 and TRBJ2-5; the D gene is not confidently resolved. The sequencing input was blood. The CDR3 region has the sequence CASSHSYGSYPETQYF. The nucleotide sequence reads TGTGCCAGCAGCCATTCCTACGGATCCTATCCAGAGACCCAGTACTTC.